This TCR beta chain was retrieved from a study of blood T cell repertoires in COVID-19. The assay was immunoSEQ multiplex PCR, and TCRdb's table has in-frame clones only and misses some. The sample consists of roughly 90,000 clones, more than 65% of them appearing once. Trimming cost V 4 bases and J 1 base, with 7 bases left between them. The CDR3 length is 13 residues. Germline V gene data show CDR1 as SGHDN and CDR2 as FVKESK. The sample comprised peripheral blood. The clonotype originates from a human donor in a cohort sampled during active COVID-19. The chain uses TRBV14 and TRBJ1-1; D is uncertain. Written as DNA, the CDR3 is TGTGCCAGCAGCCCCACCGGGAACACTGAAGCTTTCTTT. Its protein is CASSPTGNTEAFF.